The rows below give T cell receptor beta chains drawn from one sample of a study of blood T cell repertoires in COVID-19. TCRdb's copy holds only in-frame clones and misses some; the assay was immunoSEQ multiplex PCR. The sample yields 180,000 or so clones, about 83% seen once. Sequenced material: PBMCs or T cells enriched from blood (not recorded which). The receptors here all came from a woman between 45 and 60 years old in a cohort exposed to, infected with or recovered from COVID-19 (not recorded which). CDR3s include the opening cysteine and the closing phenylalanine or tryptophan. The order of the fields is V gene, J gene, clone size, D gene, CDR3 protein, CDR3 DNA. A D gene is named only where the DNA matches it firmly. Size is stated for part of the rows, as once, few or many counts, or as a class when the clone is expanded.

v_gene: TRBV9
j_gene: TRBJ2-1
abundance: -
d_gene: TRBD2
CDR3aa: CASSARTSGRSLVGYNEQFF
CDR3nt: TGTGCCAGCAGCGCTCGGACTAGCGGGAGAAGCTTAGTCGGCTACAATGAGCAGTTCTTC

v_gene: TRBV19
j_gene: TRBJ2-5
abundance: few
d_gene: TRBD2
CDR3aa: CASTRTSGQETQYF
CDR3nt: TGTGCCAGTACACGGACTAGCGGCCAAGAGACCCAGTACTTC

v_gene: TRBV28
j_gene: TRBJ1-1
abundance: -
d_gene: -
CDR3aa: CASSFKSEAFF
CDR3nt: TGTGCCAGCAGTTTCAAATCTGAAGCTTTCTTT

v_gene: TRBV7-9
j_gene: TRBJ2-2
abundance: -
d_gene: -
CDR3aa: CASSLLGASTTGELFF
CDR3nt: TGTGCCAGCAGCTTATTAGGGGCCAGTACTACCGGGGAGCTGTTTTTT

v_gene: TRBV5-4
j_gene: TRBJ1-4
abundance: -
d_gene: -
CDR3aa: CASSPGGSTNEKLFF
CDR3nt: TGTGCCAGCAGTCCCGGGGGATCAACTAATGAAAAACTGTTTTTT

v_gene: TRBV6-5
j_gene: TRBJ1-2
abundance: many
d_gene: TRBD1
CDR3aa: CASTPGQGYYGYTF
CDR3nt: TGTGCCAGCACCCCGGGACAGGGGTACTATGGCTACACCTTC

v_gene: TRBV24-1
j_gene: TRBJ2-5
abundance: once
d_gene: -
CDR3aa: CATSDSYQETQYF
CDR3nt: TGTGCCACCAGTGATAGCTACCAAGAGACCCAGTACTTC

v_gene: TRBV27
j_gene: TRBJ1-5
abundance: few
d_gene: TRBD1
CDR3aa: CASRRQGSPNSNQPQHF
CDR3nt: TGTGCCAGCCGGAGACAGGGTTCGCCTAATAGCAATCAGCCCCAGCATTTT

v_gene: TRBV10-3
j_gene: TRBJ2-5
abundance: -
d_gene: TRBD2
CDR3aa: CAVSGLAGPYQETQYF
CDR3nt: TGTGCCGTCTCGGGACTAGCGGGACCGTACCAAGAGACCCAGTACTTC

v_gene: TRBV5-6
j_gene: TRBJ1-2
abundance: -
d_gene: -
CDR3aa: CASSLAGPPGYTF
CDR3nt: TGTGCCAGCAGCCTGGCAGGTCCCCCTGGCTACACCTTC

v_gene: TRBV9
j_gene: TRBJ2-7
abundance: -
d_gene: -
CDR3aa: CASSPVDWRTYEQYF
CDR3nt: TGTGCCAGCAGCCCCGTAGACTGGAGAACCTACGAGCAGTACTTC

v_gene: TRBV7-3
j_gene: TRBJ2-2
abundance: -
d_gene: TRBD1
CDR3aa: CASSLGQGAGDGELFF
CDR3nt: TGTGCCAGCAGCTTAGGACAGGGGGCCGGGGACGGGGAGCTGTTTTTT

v_gene: TRBV10-3
j_gene: TRBJ1-2
abundance: -
d_gene: -
CDR3aa: CAISESRGYDPYGYTF
CDR3nt: TGTGCCATCAGTGAGTCAAGGGGGTACGACCCCTATGGCTACACCTTC

v_gene: TRBV15
j_gene: TRBJ2-1
abundance: few
d_gene: TRBD1
CDR3aa: CATSRGGGQGDTLDEQFF
CDR3nt: TGTGCCACCAGCAGAGGTGGGGGACAGGGGGATACCCTCGATGAGCAGTTCTTC

v_gene: TRBV5-6
j_gene: TRBJ1-5
abundance: -
d_gene: -
CDR3aa: CASSSWTGSQPQHF
CDR3nt: TGTGCCAGCAGCTCTTGGACTGGGAGTCAGCCCCAGCATTTT

v_gene: TRBV3-1/TRBV3-2
j_gene: TRBJ2-7
abundance: -
d_gene: TRBD1
CDR3aa: CASSPQTGGIVEQYF
CDR3nt: TGTGCCAGCAGCCCACAGACAGGGGGCATCGTTGAGCAGTACTTC

v_gene: TRBV10-1
j_gene: TRBJ1-1
abundance: once
d_gene: -
CDR3aa: CASSEDRYTEAFF
CDR3nt: TGCGCCAGCAGTGAGGACAGATACACTGAAGCTTTCTTT

v_gene: TRBV2
j_gene: TRBJ1-2
abundance: few
d_gene: -
CDR3aa: CASSEALGLEGGYTF
CDR3nt: TGTGCCAGCAGTGAAGCGTTGGGCCTCGAGGGAGGCTACACCTTC

v_gene: TRBV7-9
j_gene: TRBJ1-1
abundance: -
d_gene: TRBD1
CDR3aa: CASSPPGQGNTEAFF
CDR3nt: TGTGCCAGCAGCCCCCCGGGACAGGGGAACACTGAAGCTTTCTTT

v_gene: TRBV19
j_gene: TRBJ2-3
abundance: -
d_gene: TRBD1
CDR3aa: CASSTPDRGLTDTQYF
CDR3nt: TGTGCCAGTAGTACCCCGGACAGGGGGCTGACAGATACGCAGTATTTT

v_gene: TRBV19
j_gene: TRBJ1-1
abundance: -
d_gene: TRBD1
CDR3aa: CASSITGTGTEAFF
CDR3nt: TGTGCCAGTAGTATCACCGGGACAGGTACTGAAGCTTTCTTT

v_gene: TRBV15
j_gene: TRBJ2-5
abundance: -
d_gene: TRBD2
CDR3aa: CATQAGGPRETQYF
CDR3nt: TGTGCCACGCAAGCGGGAGGGCCGAGGGAGACCCAGTACTTC

v_gene: TRBV20-1
j_gene: TRBJ2-7
abundance: -
d_gene: -
CDR3aa: CSASVPTGSYEQYF
CDR3nt: TGCAGTGCTAGTGTACCCACGGGCTCCTACGAGCAGTACTTC

v_gene: TRBV20-1
j_gene: TRBJ2-7
abundance: -
d_gene: TRBD2
CDR3aa: CSAGGAGVREQYF
CDR3nt: TGCAGTGCTGGTGGGGCGGGAGTTCGCGAGCAGTACTTC

v_gene: TRBV2
j_gene: TRBJ2-5
abundance: -
d_gene: -
CDR3aa: CASSFRGAETQYF
CDR3nt: TGTGCCAGCAGTTTCAGGGGAGCAGAGACCCAGTACTTC

v_gene: TRBV6-4
j_gene: TRBJ2-1
abundance: -
d_gene: TRBD1
CDR3aa: CASSKDRAYNEQFF
CDR3nt: TGTGCCAGCAGTAAGGACAGGGCCTACAATGAGCAGTTCTTC

v_gene: TRBV5-5
j_gene: TRBJ1-1
abundance: -
d_gene: -
CDR3aa: CASLGQGSAEAFF
CDR3nt: TGTGCCAGCTTGGGGCAGGGGAGCGCTGAAGCTTTCTTT